This is a list of T cell receptor beta chains from one sample in a study of cytomegalovirus exposure and HLA in healthy donors. Here immunoSEQ multiplex PCR was the method, and the copy in TCRdb shows in-frame clones only, minus some. In the table there are roughly 100,000 clones, 71% of which are singletons. Sequenced sample: PBMCs. The receptors were sampled from a female donor in good health and CMV-seronegative. CDR3s include the opening cysteine and the closing phenylalanine or tryptophan.

v_call: TRBV30; j_call: TRBJ2-7; cdr3_length: 14; cdr3_aa: CAWSPGTGGYEQYF
v_call: TRBV9; j_call: TRBJ1-6; cdr3_length: 14; cdr3_aa: CASSVGTGVSPLHF
v_call: TRBV5-5; j_call: TRBJ2-1; cdr3_length: 14; cdr3_aa: CASSQGLGGNEQFF
v_call: TRBV7-2; j_call: TRBJ2-1; cdr3_length: 15; cdr3_aa: CASSLTPSGYNEQFF
v_call: TRBV11-3; j_call: TRBJ2-7; cdr3_length: 14; cdr3_aa: CASSPTTGGSEQYF
v_call: TRBV27; j_call: TRBJ2-5; cdr3_length: 14; cdr3_aa: CASRELAEQETQYF
v_call: TRBV28; j_call: TRBJ2-4; cdr3_length: 15; cdr3_aa: CASSLFRGTKNIQYF
v_call: TRBV9; j_call: TRBJ1-2; cdr3_length: 16; cdr3_aa: CASTYSLGGGANGYTF
v_call: TRBV10-3; j_call: TRBJ2-1; cdr3_length: 13; cdr3_aa: CAISEGRGNEQFF
v_call: TRBV10-3; j_call: TRBJ2-3; cdr3_length: 14; cdr3_aa: CAISGQVSTDTQYF
v_call: TRBV14; j_call: TRBJ2-2; cdr3_length: 18; cdr3_aa: CASSHRPAGWANTGELFF
v_call: TRBV5-4; j_call: TRBJ2-7; cdr3_length: 14; cdr3_aa: CASSFDRVGDEQYF
v_call: TRBV7-7; j_call: TRBJ2-2; cdr3_length: 17; cdr3_aa: CASSHGLAGGSPGELFF
v_call: TRBV7-9; j_call: TRBJ2-2; cdr3_length: 15; cdr3_aa: CASTPPLSDTGELFF
v_call: TRBV7-6; j_call: TRBJ1-5; cdr3_length: 17; cdr3_aa: CASKLMPRREENQPQHF
v_call: TRBV11-2; j_call: TRBJ2-7; cdr3_length: 15; cdr3_aa: CASSLPEGAAYEQYF
v_call: TRBV7-6; j_call: TRBJ2-4; cdr3_length: 17; cdr3_aa: CASSSRQGGLAKNIQYF
v_call: TRBV6-5; j_call: TRBJ1-1; cdr3_length: 13; cdr3_aa: CASSAQTVAEAFF
v_call: TRBV29-1; j_call: TRBJ2-3; cdr3_length: 14; cdr3_aa: CSVEGQGMTDTQYF
v_call: TRBV2; j_call: TRBJ2-1; cdr3_length: 15; cdr3_aa: CASSERLDGYNEQFF
v_call: TRBV19; j_call: TRBJ2-4; cdr3_length: 15; cdr3_aa: CASSTRSGGQVIQYF
v_call: TRBV11-2; j_call: TRBJ2-7; cdr3_length: 13; cdr3_aa: CASSLARTGEQYF
v_call: TRBV5-4; j_call: TRBJ2-3; cdr3_length: 15; cdr3_aa: CASSDLAGTTDTQYF
v_call: TRBV2; j_call: TRBJ2-3; cdr3_length: 14; cdr3_aa: CASSVAGVGDTQYF
v_call: TRBV9; j_call: TRBJ2-2; cdr3_length: 15; cdr3_aa: CASSVSAGATGELFF
v_call: TRBV14; j_call: TRBJ2-7; cdr3_length: 13; cdr3_aa: CASSEGQVSEQYF
v_call: TRBV7-2; j_call: TRBJ2-2; cdr3_length: 15; cdr3_aa: CASSKSGRLTGELFF
v_call: TRBV7-9; j_call: TRBJ2-5; cdr3_length: 12; cdr3_aa: CSSIGTGGTQYF
v_call: TRBV7-8; j_call: TRBJ1-4; cdr3_length: 15; cdr3_aa: CASSLKGTVDEKLFF
v_call: TRBV28; j_call: TRBJ1-2; cdr3_length: 12; cdr3_aa: CASTRGVRGYTF
v_call: TRBV7-2; j_call: TRBJ2-3; cdr3_length: 16; cdr3_aa: CASSFRLAGGKDTQYF
v_call: TRBV2; j_call: TRBJ2-7; cdr3_length: 12; cdr3_aa: CAIRDSPYEQYF
v_call: TRBV5-1; j_call: TRBJ2-3; cdr3_length: 15; cdr3_aa: CASSIQVPEADTQYF
v_call: TRBV10-3; j_call: TRBJ2-3; cdr3_length: 12; cdr3_aa: CAIAGQTDTQYF
v_call: TRBV5-1; j_call: TRBJ1-4; cdr3_length: 13; cdr3_aa: CASSLAGSEKLFF
v_call: TRBV7-9; j_call: TRBJ2-1; cdr3_length: 16; cdr3_aa: CASSSPGLAGGHEQFF
v_call: TRBV6-1; j_call: TRBJ2-7; cdr3_length: 14; cdr3_aa: CASSEAQLSSREDF
v_call: TRBV7-8; j_call: TRBJ2-1; cdr3_length: 19; cdr3_aa: CASSPLSVSGRALYNEQFF
v_call: TRBV5-6; j_call: TRBJ2-1; cdr3_length: 16; cdr3_aa: CASSLGGRGSYNEQFF
v_call: TRBV29-1; j_call: TRBJ1-2; cdr3_length: 13; cdr3_aa: CSVQEPGNFGYTF
v_call: TRBV10-1; j_call: TRBJ2-5; cdr3_length: 13; cdr3_aa: CASSEYPSGEQYF